The rows below give T cell receptor beta chains drawn from one sample of a study of monozygotic twins with inflammatory bowel disease. TCRdb derives one entry per CDR3 protein from the 5' RACE reads, leaving out DNA. Its table lists about 210,000 distinct CDR3 sequences. Sequencing used blood. The receptors were gathered from a human donor with ulcerative colitis or Crohn's disease, or a healthy co-twin of an affected twin (not recorded which). CDR3s include the opening cysteine and the closing phenylalanine or tryptophan.

V	J	CDR3
TRBV20-1	TRBJ2-5	CSARWTAQETQYF
TRBV6-6	TRBJ1-2	CASTPSVAYYGYTF
TRBV11-1	TRBJ2-7	CATQKDGGMAYEQYF
TRBV5-1	TRBJ2-7	CASSLRTGYYEQYF
TRBV7-8	TRBJ2-7	CASSLVMYEQYF
TRBV7-3	TRBJ1-3	CASSLQSGNTIYF
TRBV4-3	TRBJ2-7	CASSQTTGAYEQYF
TRBV24-1	TRBJ2-2	CATETGQGYTGELFF
TRBV6-1	TRBJ2-2	CASSDRVGLAGVTGELFF
TRBV7-9	TRBJ2-1	CASSLVSDEQFF
TRBV29-1	TRBJ1-1	CSARQGDTEAFF
TRBV10-3	TRBJ2-7	CAISDGGNSYEQYF
TRBV6-5	TRBJ1-6	CASSHPTGSSYNSPLHF
TRBV5-4	TRBJ1-6	CASTPGGGNSPLHF
TRBV6-1	TRBJ1-1	CASSRRAVTNTEAFF
TRBV27	TRBJ2-7	CASSSAPGTSGYEQYF
TRBV12-3/TRBV12-4	TRBJ1-2	CASSMMDRGRGYTF
TRBV7-2	TRBJ2-1	CASSYGTSQNEQFF
TRBV5-1	TRBJ2-2	CASSPWDYEPTGELFF
TRBV5-4	TRBJ2-3	CASSLATTDTQYF
TRBV29-1	TRBJ1-5	CSVEVQGPGQPQHF
TRBV11-2	TRBJ2-7	CASSHSRGLAGGPYEQYF